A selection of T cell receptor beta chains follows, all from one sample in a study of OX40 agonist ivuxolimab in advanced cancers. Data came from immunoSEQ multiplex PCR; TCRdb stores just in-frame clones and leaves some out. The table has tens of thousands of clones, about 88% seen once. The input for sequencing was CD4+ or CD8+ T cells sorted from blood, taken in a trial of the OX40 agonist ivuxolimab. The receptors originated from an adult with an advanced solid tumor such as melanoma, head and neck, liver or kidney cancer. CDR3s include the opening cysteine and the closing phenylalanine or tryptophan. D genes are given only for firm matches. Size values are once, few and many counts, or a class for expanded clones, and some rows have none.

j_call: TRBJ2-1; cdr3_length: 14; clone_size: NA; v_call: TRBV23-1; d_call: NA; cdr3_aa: CASSPPAVPVEQFF; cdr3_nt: TGCGCCAGCAGTCCCCCAGCAGTCCCCGTTGAGCAGTTCTTC
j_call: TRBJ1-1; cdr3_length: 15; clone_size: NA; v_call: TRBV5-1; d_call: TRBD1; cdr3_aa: CASSLVPGGDTEAFF; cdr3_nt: TGCGCCAGCAGCTTGGTTCCAGGGGGGGACACTGAAGCTTTCTTT
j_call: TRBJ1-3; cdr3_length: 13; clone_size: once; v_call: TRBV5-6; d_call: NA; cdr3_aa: CASSFYSGNTIYF; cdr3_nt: TGTGCCAGCAGCTTTTACTCTGGAAACACCATATATTTT
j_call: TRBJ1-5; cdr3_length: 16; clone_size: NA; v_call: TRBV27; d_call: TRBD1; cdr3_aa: CASSPQDRGVNQPQHF; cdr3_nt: TGTGCCAGCAGTCCCCAGGACAGGGGAGTCAATCAGCCCCAGCATTTT
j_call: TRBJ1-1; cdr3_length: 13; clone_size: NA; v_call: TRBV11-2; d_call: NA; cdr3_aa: CASSFGGNTEAFF; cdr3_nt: TGTGCCAGCAGTTTCGGGGGGAACACTGAAGCTTTCTTT
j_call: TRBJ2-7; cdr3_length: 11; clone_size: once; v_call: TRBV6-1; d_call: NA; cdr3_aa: CASSSYTEQYF; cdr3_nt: TGTGCCAGCAGTTCATATACCGAGCAGTACTTC
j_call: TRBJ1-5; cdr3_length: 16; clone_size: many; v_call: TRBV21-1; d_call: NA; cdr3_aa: CASSKARRQRNQPQHF; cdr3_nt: TGTGCCAGCAGCAAAGCGAGGAGACAGCGCAATCAGCCCCAGCATTTT
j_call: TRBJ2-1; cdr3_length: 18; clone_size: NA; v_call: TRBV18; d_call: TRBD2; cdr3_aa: CASSPGTSGERLQGEQFF; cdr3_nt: TGTGCCAGCTCACCGGGGACTAGCGGGGAGAGGCTACAGGGTGAGCAGTTCTTC
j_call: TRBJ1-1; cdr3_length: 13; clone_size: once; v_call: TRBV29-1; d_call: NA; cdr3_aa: CSAPGLRNTEAFF; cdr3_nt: TGCAGCGCCCCGGGGTTGCGGAACACTGAAGCTTTCTTT
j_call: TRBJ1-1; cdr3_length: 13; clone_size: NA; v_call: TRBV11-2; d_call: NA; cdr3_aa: CASLRGGNTEAFF; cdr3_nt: TGTGCCAGCCTTAGGGGCGGCAACACTGAAGCTTTCTTT
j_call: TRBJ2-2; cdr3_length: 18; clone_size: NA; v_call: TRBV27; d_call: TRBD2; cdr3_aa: CASSRQWRGARNTGELFF; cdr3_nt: TGTGCCAGCAGCCGCCAATGGCGGGGGGCGAGGAACACCGGGGAGCTGTTTTTT
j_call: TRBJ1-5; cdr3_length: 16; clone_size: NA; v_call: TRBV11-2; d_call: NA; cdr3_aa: CASSRLGSFSNQPQHF; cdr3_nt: TGTGCCAGCAGCCGCCTCGGGAGTTTTAGCAATCAGCCCCAGCATTTT
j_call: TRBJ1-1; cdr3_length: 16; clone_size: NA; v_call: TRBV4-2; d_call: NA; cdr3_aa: CASSQDVAGLNTEAFF; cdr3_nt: TGTGCCAGCAGCCAAGATGTCGCGGGGCTGAACACTGAAGCTTTCTTT
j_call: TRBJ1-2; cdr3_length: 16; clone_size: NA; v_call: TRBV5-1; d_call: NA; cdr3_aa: CASSLSRTTLIGGYTF; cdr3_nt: TGCGCCAGCAGCCTATCCAGGACGACCCTTATAGGAGGCTACACCTTC
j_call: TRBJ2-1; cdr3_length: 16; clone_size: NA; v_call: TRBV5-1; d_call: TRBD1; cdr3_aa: CASSAPDRAQTGEQFF; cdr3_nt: TGCGCCAGCAGCGCGCCAGACAGGGCCCAAACGGGTGAGCAGTTCTTC
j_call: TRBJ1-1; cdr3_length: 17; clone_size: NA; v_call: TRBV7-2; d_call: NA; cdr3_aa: CASSSLIRVPMNTEAFF; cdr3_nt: TGTGCCAGCAGCTCCCTAATCCGGGTTCCCATGAACACTGAAGCTTTCTTT
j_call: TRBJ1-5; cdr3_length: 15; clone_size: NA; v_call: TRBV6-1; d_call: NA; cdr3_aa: CASSEAWAARQPQHF; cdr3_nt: TGTGCCAGCAGTGAAGCGTGGGCGGCCCGTCAGCCCCAGCATTTT
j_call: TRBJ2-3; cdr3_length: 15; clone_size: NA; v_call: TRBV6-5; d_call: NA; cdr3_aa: CASRLQGVGTDTQYF; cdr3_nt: TGTGCCAGCAGGCTACAGGGCGTCGGCACAGATACGCAGTATTTT
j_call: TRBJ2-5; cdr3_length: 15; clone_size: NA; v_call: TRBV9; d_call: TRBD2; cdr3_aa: CASSVEGLAFETQYF; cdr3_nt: TGTGCCAGCAGCGTAGAGGGACTAGCTTTTGAGACCCAGTACTTC
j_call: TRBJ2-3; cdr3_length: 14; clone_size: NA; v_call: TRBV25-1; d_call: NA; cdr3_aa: CASSDTMGRDTQYF; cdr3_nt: TGTGCCAGCAGTGATACGATGGGTCGGGATACGCAGTATTTT
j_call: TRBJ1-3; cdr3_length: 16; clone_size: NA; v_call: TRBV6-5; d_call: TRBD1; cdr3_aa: CASSLTGPSSGNTIYF; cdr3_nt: TGTGCCAGCAGTTTGACAGGGCCTAGCTCTGGAAACACCATATATTTT
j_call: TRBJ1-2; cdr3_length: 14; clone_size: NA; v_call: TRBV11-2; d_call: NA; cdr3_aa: CASSLGFRAYGYTF; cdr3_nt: TGTGCCAGCAGCCTAGGTTTCAGGGCCTATGGCTACACCTTC
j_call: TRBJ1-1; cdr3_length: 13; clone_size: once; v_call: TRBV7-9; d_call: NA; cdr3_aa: CASSPDGNTEVFF; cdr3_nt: TGTGCCAGCAGCCCGGACGGAAACACTGAAGTTTTCTTT
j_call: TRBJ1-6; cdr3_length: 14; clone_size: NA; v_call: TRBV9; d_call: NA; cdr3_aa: CASSVEGLNSPLHF; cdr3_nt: TGTGCCAGCAGCGTAGAGGGGTTAAATTCACCCCTCCACTTT
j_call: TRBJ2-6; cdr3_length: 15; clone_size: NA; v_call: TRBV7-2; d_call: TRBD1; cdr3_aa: CARRQGRSGANVLTF; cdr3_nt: TGTGCCAGGCGACAGGGGCGCTCTGGGGCCAACGTCCTGACTTTC
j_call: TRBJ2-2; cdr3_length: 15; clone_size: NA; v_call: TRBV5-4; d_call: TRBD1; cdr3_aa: CASSLDRDVAGELFF; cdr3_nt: TGTGCCAGCAGCCTAGACAGGGACGTGGCCGGGGAGCTGTTTTTT
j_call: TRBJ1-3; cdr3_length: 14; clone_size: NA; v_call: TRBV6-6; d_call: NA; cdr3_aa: CASRDGLSGNTIYF; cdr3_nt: TGTGCCAGTCGGGACGGGCTCTCTGGAAACACCATATATTTT
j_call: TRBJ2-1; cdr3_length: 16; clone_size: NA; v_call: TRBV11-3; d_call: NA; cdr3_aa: CASSLMGGTTYNEQFF; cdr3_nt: TGTGCCAGCAGCTTAATGGGAGGCACAACCTACAATGAGCAGTTCTTC
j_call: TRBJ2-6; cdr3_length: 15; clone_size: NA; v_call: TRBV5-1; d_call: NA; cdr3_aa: CASSLSGAGANVLTF; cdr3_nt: TGCGCCAGCAGCTTGTCGGGGGCTGGGGCCAACGTCCTGACTTTC
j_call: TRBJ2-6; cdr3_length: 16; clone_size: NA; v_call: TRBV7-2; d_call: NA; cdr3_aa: CASTLPRVLGANVLTF; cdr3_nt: TGTGCCAGCACCCTTCCCAGGGTATTGGGGGCCAACGTCCTGACTTTC
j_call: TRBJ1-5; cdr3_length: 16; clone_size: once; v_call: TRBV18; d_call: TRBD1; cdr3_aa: CASSPPGTGGNQPQHF; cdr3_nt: TGTGCCAGCTCACCACCGGGGACAGGGGGGAATCAGCCCCAGCATTTT
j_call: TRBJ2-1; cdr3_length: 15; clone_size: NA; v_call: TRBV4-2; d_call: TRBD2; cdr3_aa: CASSFSGGNYNEQFF; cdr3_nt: TGTGCCAGCAGCTTTAGCGGGGGGAACTACAATGAGCAGTTCTTC
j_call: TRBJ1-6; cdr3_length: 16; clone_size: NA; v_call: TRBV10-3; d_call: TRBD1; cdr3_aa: CAISERGQGDNSPLHF; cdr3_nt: TGTGCCATCAGCGAGAGGGGACAGGGGGATAATTCACCCCTCCACTTT
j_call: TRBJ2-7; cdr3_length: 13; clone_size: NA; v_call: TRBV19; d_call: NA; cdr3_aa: CASSSGRYYEQYF; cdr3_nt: TGTGCCAGTAGTAGCGGCAGGTACTACGAGCAGTACTTC
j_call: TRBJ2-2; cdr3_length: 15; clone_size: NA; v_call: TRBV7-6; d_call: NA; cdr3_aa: CASGRSGINTGELFF; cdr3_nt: TGTGCCAGCGGAAGATCCGGGATTAACACCGGGGAGCTGTTTTTT
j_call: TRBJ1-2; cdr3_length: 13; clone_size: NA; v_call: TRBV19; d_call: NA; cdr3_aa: CASSKDRLYGYTF; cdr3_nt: TGTGCCAGTAGCAAGGACAGACTCTATGGCTACACCTTC
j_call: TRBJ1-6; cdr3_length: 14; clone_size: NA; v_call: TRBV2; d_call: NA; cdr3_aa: CASSGQTTNSPLHF; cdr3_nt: TGTGCCAGCAGTGGACAGACCACAAATTCACCCCTCCACTTT
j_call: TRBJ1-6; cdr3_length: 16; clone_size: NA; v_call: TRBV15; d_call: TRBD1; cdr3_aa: CATSRDPDRGNSPLHF; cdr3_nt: TGTGCCACCAGCAGAGATCCCGACAGGGGAAATTCACCCCTCCACTTT
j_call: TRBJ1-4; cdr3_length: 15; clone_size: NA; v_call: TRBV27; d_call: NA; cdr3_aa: CASSLSAQGYEKLFF; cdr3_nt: TGTGCCAGCAGTTTATCCGCACAGGGATATGAAAAACTGTTTTTT
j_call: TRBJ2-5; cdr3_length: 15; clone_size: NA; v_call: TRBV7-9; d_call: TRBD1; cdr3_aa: CASSGSGTGGETQYF; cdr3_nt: TGTGCCAGCAGCGGGTCCGGGACAGGGGGCGAGACCCAGTACTTC
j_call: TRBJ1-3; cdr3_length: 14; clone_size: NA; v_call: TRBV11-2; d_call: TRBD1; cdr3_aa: CATTPGQGRNTIYF; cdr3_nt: TGTGCCACTACGCCGGGACAGGGTAGAAACACCATATATTTT
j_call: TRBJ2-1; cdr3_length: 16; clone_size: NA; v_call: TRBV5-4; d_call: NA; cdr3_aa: CASSLVIVGSYNEQFF; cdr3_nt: TGTGCCAGCAGCTTGGTTATCGTGGGCTCCTACAATGAGCAGTTCTTC
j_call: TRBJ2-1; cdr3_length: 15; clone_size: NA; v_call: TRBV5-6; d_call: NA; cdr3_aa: CASSLRTRGVDEQFF; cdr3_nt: TGTGCCAGCAGCTTACGGACTAGGGGGGTTGATGAGCAGTTCTTC
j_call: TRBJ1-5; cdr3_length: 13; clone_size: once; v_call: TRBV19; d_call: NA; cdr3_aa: CASSLQEDQPQHF; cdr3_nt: TGTGCCAGTAGCCTCCAGGAGGATCAGCCCCAGCATTTT
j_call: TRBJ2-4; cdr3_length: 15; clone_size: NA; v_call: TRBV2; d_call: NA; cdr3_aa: CASTYGGFPKNIQYF; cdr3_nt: TGTGCCAGCACCTACGGGGGCTTTCCCAAAAACATTCAGTACTTC
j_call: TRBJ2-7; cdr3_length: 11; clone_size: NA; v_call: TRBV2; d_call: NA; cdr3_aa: CASSAVAGKYF; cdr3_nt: TGTGCCAGCAGTGCTGTGGCAGGGAAATACTTC
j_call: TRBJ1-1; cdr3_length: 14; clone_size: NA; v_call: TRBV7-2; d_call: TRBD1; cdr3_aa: CASSTQGGAGEAFF; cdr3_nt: TGTGCCAGCAGCACCCAGGGGGGGGCAGGTGAAGCTTTCTTT
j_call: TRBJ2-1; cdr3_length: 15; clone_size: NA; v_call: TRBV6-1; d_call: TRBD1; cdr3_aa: CASRPGQGKLNEQFF; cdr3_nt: TGTGCCAGCAGACCGGGACAGGGGAAGTTAAATGAGCAGTTCTTC
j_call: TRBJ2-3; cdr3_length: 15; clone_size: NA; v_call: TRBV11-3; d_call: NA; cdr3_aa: CASSDRLPSTDTQYF; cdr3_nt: TGTGCCAGCAGCGACAGACTTCCTAGCACAGATACGCAGTATTTT
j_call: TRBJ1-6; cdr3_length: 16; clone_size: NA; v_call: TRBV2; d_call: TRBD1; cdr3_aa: CASSNLGTAQNSPLHF; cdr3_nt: TGTGCCAGCTCTAACCTGGGGACAGCCCAAAATTCACCCCTCCACTTT
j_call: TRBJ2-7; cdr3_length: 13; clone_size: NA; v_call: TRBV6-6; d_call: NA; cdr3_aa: CASSGTAPYEQYF; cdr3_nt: TGTGCCAGCAGTGGGACGGCACCCTACGAGCAGTACTTC
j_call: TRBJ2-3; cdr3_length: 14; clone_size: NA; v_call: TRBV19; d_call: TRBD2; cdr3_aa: CASTRGGSTDTQYF; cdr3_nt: TGTGCCAGTACCCGGGGGGGGAGCACAGATACGCAGTATTTT
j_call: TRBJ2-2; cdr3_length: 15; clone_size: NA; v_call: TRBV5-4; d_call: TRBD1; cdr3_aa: CASSRGQGNTGELFF; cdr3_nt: TGTGCCAGCAGCAGGGGACAGGGCAACACCGGGGAGCTGTTTTTT
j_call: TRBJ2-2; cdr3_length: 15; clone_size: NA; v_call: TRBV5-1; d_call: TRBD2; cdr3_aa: CASRGLLTYTGELFF; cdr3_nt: TGCGCCAGCAGGGGACTACTGACGTACACCGGGGAGCTGTTTTTT
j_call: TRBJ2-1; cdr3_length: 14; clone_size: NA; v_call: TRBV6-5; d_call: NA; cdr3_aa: CASSPAGLRYEQFF; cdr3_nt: TGTGCCAGCAGTCCCGCTGGGCTGCGGTATGAGCAGTTCTTC
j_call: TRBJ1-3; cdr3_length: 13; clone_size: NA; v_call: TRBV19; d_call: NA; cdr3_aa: CASLNRAGNTIYF; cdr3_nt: TGTGCCAGTCTAAACAGGGCTGGAAACACCATATATTTT
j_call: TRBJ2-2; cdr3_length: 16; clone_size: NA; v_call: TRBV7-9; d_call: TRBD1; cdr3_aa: CASSLATGANTGELFF; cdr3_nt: TGTGCCAGCAGCTTAGCCACAGGGGCGAACACCGGGGAGCTGTTTTTT
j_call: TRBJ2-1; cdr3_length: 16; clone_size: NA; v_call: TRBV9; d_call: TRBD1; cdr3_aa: CASSSRTGEEYNEQFF; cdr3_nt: TGTGCCAGCAGCTCCCGGACAGGGGAGGAATACAATGAGCAGTTCTTC
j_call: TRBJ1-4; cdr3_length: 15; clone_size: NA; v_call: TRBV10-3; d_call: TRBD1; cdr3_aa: CAISQGGQTNEKLFF; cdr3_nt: TGTGCCATCAGTCAGGGGGGGCAGACTAATGAAAAACTGTTTTTT
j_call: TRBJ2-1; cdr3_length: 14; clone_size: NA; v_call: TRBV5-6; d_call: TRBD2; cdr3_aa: CASSLVSRGNEQFF; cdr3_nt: TGTGCCAGCAGCTTGGTCTCGCGGGGGAATGAGCAGTTCTTC